A selection of T cell receptor beta chains follows, all from one sample in a study of blood T cell repertoires in COVID-19. TCRdb's table, derived via immunoSEQ multiplex PCR, lists solely in-frame clones and lacks some. The data hold 150,000 to 180,000 clones, with about 90% observed a single time. The sequenced material came from peripheral blood. The receptors here all came from a man aged 45-65 years with acute or convalescent COVID-19. Each CDR3 is given with its conserved first and last residue. Each record gives: CDR3 protein, CDR3 DNA, clone size, V gene, D gene, J gene. A D gene is named only where the DNA matches it firmly. Only part of the rows carry a size: once, few, many, or a class if the clone is expanded.

CASILLAGEQFF | TGTGCCAGCATCCTACTAGCGGGTGAGCAGTTCTTC | . | TRBV5-8 | TRBD2 | TRBJ2-1
CASSEPGSGRFYNEQFF | TGTGCCAGCAGTGAACCGGGTAGCGGGAGGTTCTACAATGAGCAGTTCTTC | . | TRBV6-1 | TRBD2 | TRBJ2-1
CASSPETAQNQPQHF | TGTGCCAGCAGCCCCGAGACAGCCCAGAATCAGCCCCAGCATTTT | . | TRBV6-2/TRBV6-3 | . | TRBJ1-5
CASSVAGLAGGFGELFF | TGTGCCAGTAGTGTGGCCGGACTAGCGGGAGGGTTTGGGGAGCTGTTTTTT | . | TRBV19 | TRBD2 | TRBJ2-2
CASNSRIGELFF | TGTGCCAGTAATTCGCGGATCGGGGAGCTGTTTTTT | once | TRBV19 | . | TRBJ2-2
CASSLRGTLYGYTF | TGTGCCAGCAGTTTAAGGGGGACCCTCTATGGCTACACCTTC | . | TRBV28 | . | TRBJ1-2
CASSLGTGFNYGYTF | TGTGCCAGCAGCTTGGGGACAGGGTTTAACTATGGCTACACCTTC | . | TRBV7-3 | TRBD1 | TRBJ1-2
CASSLARGTGNEQFF | TGTGCCAGCAGCTTAGCGCGGGGGACGGGGAATGAGCAGTTCTTC | . | TRBV11-2 | TRBD2 | TRBJ2-1
CASSFPGPTEAFF | TGTGCCAGCAGCTTCCCAGGCCCCACTGAAGCTTTCTTT | once | TRBV7-2 | . | TRBJ1-1
CASSQGKLAGGTKETQYF | TGTGCCAGCAGCCAAGGGAAACTAGCGGGGGGTACAAAAGAGACCCAGTACTTC | . | TRBV3-1/TRBV3-2 | TRBD2 | TRBJ2-5